A single sample is the source of the 25 T cell receptor beta chains below, sequenced in a study of blood T cell repertoires in COVID-19. The assay was immunoSEQ multiplex PCR, and TCRdb's table has in-frame clones only and misses some. In the table there are roughly 46,000 clones, around 90% of which are singletons. Source material: peripheral blood. The receptors originated from a man aged 50-60 years with active COVID-19.

The chain carries TRBV7-2 and TRBJ1-1; TRBD1 matches 7 bases. The V segment lost 5 bases and the J segment 3 bases; nucleotides outside the gene matches: 6. This CDR3 is built from 14 residues. Germline V gene data show CDR1 as SGHTA and CDR2 as FQGNSA. CDR3: CASSTQGGYTEAFF. Here the CDR3 DNA reads TGTGCCAGCAGCACTCAGGGGGGTTACACTGAAGCTTTCTTT.

This clone was observed a handful of times. DNA of the CDR3: TGTGCCAGCAGCTTGCCCGGGGACTTCTCCACCGGGGAGCTGTTTTTT. Residues: CASSLPGDFSTGELFF. The chain has TRBV5-4 and TRBJ2-2; perhaps TRBD2 as D (6 bases). V dropped 1 base and J dropped 4 bases, with 14 bases sitting between them. Germline assignment: CDR1 SGHNT and CDR2 YYREEE (reference sequence). The CDR3 length is 16 residues.

The chain carries TRBV27 and TRBJ1-5, with 11 positions matching TRBD1. The CDR3 spans 17 residues. V lost 5 bases, J lost 1 base, and 7 bases stayed unmatched. In germline, CDR1 is MNHEY, CDR2 SMNVEV (reference sequence). The CDR3 reads CASSAGQGGASNQPQHF. CDR3 DNA sequence: TGTGCCAGCAGTGCGGGACAGGGGGGAGCAAGCAATCAGCCCCAGCATTTT.

The chain uses TRBV7-9 and TRBJ2-1; TRBD2 matches 9 bases. The CDR3 has 15 residues. Germline V gives CDR1 SEHNR, CDR2 FQNEAQ (reference sequence). With V trimmed by 5 bases and J by 7 bases, 9 bases remained unmatched. The CDR3 loop reads CASSPDAGGKNEQFF. The CDR3 bases are TGTGCCAGCAGCCCAGACGCGGGGGGGAAAAATGAGCAGTTCTTC.

The gene calls are TRBV4-2 and TRBJ2-1, with 8 bases fitting TRBD2. The germline V gene has CDR1 LGHNA and CDR2 YNFKEQ. The CDR3 extends over 17 amino acids. V lost 0 bases, J lost 4 bases, and 8 bases stayed unmatched. This CDR3 is CASSQDIASGSYNEQFF. As DNA, the CDR3 is TGTGCCAGCAGCCAAGATATAGCGAGCGGGAGTTACAATGAGCAGTTCTTC.

The rearrangement joins TRBV19 to TRBJ2-4; 7 nucleotides align to TRBD2. CDR3 length equals 16 residues. J was trimmed by 0 bases and V by 5 bases; bases with no gene match: 7. Germline assignment: CDR1 LNHDA and CDR2 SQIVND (reference sequence). The CDR3 here is CASSDPRGVAKNIQYF. As DNA, the CDR3 is TGTGCCAGTAGTGACCCACGGGGGGTAGCCAAAAACATTCAGTACTTC.

The V and J genes are TRBV5-1 and TRBJ2-5; 12 nucleotides agree with TRBD2. V trimming: 4 bases; J trimming: 4 bases; junction bases outside the gene matches: 5. This CDR3 has 15 residues. The germline V gene encodes CDR1 SGHRS and CDR2 YFSETQ. CDR3 protein: CASSRGLAGLETQYF. CDR3 nucleotide sequence: TGCGCCAGCAGCAGGGGACTAGCGGGTTTAGAGACCCAGTACTTC.

Here the CDR3 reads CASSLVPSGGGPDTQYF. In DNA form, the CDR3 reads TGTGCCAGCAGCTTAGTGCCTTCTGGGGGGGGGCCAGATACGCAGTATTTT. The chain couples TRBV11-2 to TRBJ2-3; tentative D call: TRBD2 (7 bases). The germline V gene has CDR1 SGHAT and CDR2 FQNNGV. The length of the CDR3 is 17 residues. Trimming took 1 base from V and 4 from J, leaving 18 bases between them.

The V gene is TRBV11-2, the J gene TRBJ1-2; D may be TRBD1 (6 bases). This CDR3 has 15 amino acids. Trimming stripped 5 bases from V and 4 bases from J, with 17 bases between. Germline lookup yields CDR1 SGHAT and CDR2 FQNNGV. The CDR3 DNA reads as TGTGCCAGCAGCCCCACCGGGGGGCCCATCTATGGCTACACCTTC. Translation gives CASSPTGGPIYGYTF.

The rearrangement joins TRBV5-4 to TRBJ2-2; D is possibly TRBD1 (6 bases). Trimming left V 4 bases short and J 5 bases short, with 18 bases between. In germline, CDR1 is SGHNT, CDR2 YYREEE (reference sequence). The CDR3 covers 16 residues. The CDR3 DNA follows: TGTGCCAGCAGCCCGTCGAGAAGGACAGATACCGGGGAGCTGTTTTTT. This codes for CASSPSRRTDTGELFF.

V is TRBV13 and J is TRBJ2-4, with 9 bases fitting TRBD1. This CDR3 has 14 amino acids. CDR1 and CDR2 (germline): PRHDT, FYEKMQ (reference sequence). V lost 5 bases and J lost 4; bases outside the gene matches: 3. This CDR3 is CASSEGTGKNIQYF. The CDR3 nucleotides are TGTGCCAGCAGCGAGGGGACAGGGAAAAACATTCAGTACTTC.

The table lists this clone with a few counts. The V and J genes are TRBV7-9 and TRBJ2-1; possible D gene TRBD1, 6 bases. Trimming removed 5 bases at V and 0 bases at J, with 11 bases between. This CDR3 has 15 amino acids. Per the germline V gene, CDR1 is SEHNR and CDR2 is FQNEAQ (reference sequence). The CDR3 DNA reads TGTGCCAGCAGCGATCGGACAGCCTCCTACAATGAGCAGTTCTTC. This sequence encodes CASSDRTASYNEQFF.

The chain links TRBV4-1 to TRBJ2-3; a weak D match, TRBD2 (6 bases). V lost 1 base and J 6 bases, leaving 14 bases between the germline ends. CDR3 size: 15 residues. Germline values: CDR1 MGHRA, CDR2 YSYEKL. CDR3 in DNA: TGCGCCAGCAGCCAAGGGCGGGGCCCCGGCGATACGCAGTATTTT. Translated, it gives CASSQGRGPGDTQYF.

V gene TRBV12-3 or TRBV12-4 combines with J gene TRBJ1-2; D unclear. The CDR3 has 12 amino acids. The V end lost 6 bases, the J end lost 6 bases, and 11 bases lay between the germline ends. In nucleotides, the CDR3 is TGTGCCAGCAGCCCACAGTTTGATGGCTACACCTTC. Encoded protein: CASSPQFDGYTF.

This chain joins TRBV6-5 and TRBJ2-4; D remains ambiguous. Trimming left V 7 bases short and J 2 bases short, with 9 bases between. There are 13 residues in the CDR3. Germline V gene sequence: CDR1 MNHEY, CDR2 SVGAGI. The DNA of the CDR3 is TGTGCCAGCACTACCTTTACCAAAAACATTCAGTACTTC. This gives the protein CASTTFTKNIQYF.

This chain uses TRBV9 with TRBJ2-3, with 7 bases fitting TRBD2. The length of the CDR3 is 14 residues. Unmatched junction bases numbered 5, after V lost 5 bases and J lost 2 bases. Per the germline V gene, CDR1 is SGDLS and CDR2 is YYNGEE. In DNA, the CDR3 is TGTGCCAGCAGTGCTAGCGGACACACAGATACGCAGTATTTT. Protein: CASSASGHTDTQYF.

This clone has only one observation. The chain links TRBV7-3 to TRBJ1-4; D is ambiguous. The CDR3 consists of 15 residues. Trimming took 0 bases from V and 5 from J, leaving 10 bases between them. Germline V gives CDR1 SGHTA, CDR2 FQGTGA. This chain's CDR3 is CASSLTPLANEKLFF. The CDR3 coding sequence is TGTGCCAGCAGCTTAACCCCCCTCGCGAATGAAAAACTGTTTTTT. The full variable domain, in which reference TRBV7-3 and TRBJ1-4 provide the parts outside the CDR3, is GAGVSQTPSNKVTEKGKYVELRCDPISGHTALYWYRQSLGQGPEFLIYFQGTGAADDSGLPNDRFFAVRPEGSVSTLKIQRTERGDSAVYLCASSLTPLANEKLFFGSGTQLSVL.

This sequence joins TRBV5-4 and TRBJ2-5; 11 nucleotides match TRBD2. CDR1 and CDR2 (germline): SGHNT, YYREEE (reference sequence). The CDR3 has 16 amino acids. The V gene end was trimmed by 0 bases and the J gene end by 4 bases; junction bases not matched to a gene: 5. This CDR3 is CASSLEGSGGGETQYF. The CDR3, as DNA: TGTGCCAGCAGCTTGGAAGGTAGCGGGGGGGGAGAGACCCAGTACTTC.

The gene calls are TRBV3-1 (or the pseudogene TRBV3-2) and TRBJ2-2; no clear D. Between the trimmed V and J ends, which lost 4 bases and 3 bases, there was a span of 9 bases. Per germline, CDR1 LGHDT and CDR2 YNNKEL (reference sequence). This CDR3 has 14 amino acids. CDR3 in amino acids: CASSRERDTGELFF. The DNA for the CDR3 is TGTGCCAGCAGCCGCGAACGAGACACCGGGGAGCTGTTTTTT.

This chain joins TRBV2 and TRBJ2-3; 10 bases agree with TRBD2. This CDR3 has 15 residues. V was pared by 5 bases and J by 0 bases, with 2 bases of the junction left unmatched. Germline V gene data show CDR1 as SNHLY and CDR2 as FYNNEI. CDR3 residues: CASSLSGGSTDTQYF. Written as DNA, the CDR3 is TGTGCCAGCAGTCTTAGCGGGGGGAGCACAGATACGCAGTATTTT.

The chain combines TRBV28 with TRBJ1-2, with D possibly matching TRBD1 (5 bases). V lost 5 bases, J lost 4 bases, and 8 bases lay in between. From germline, CDR1 is MDHEN and CDR2 SYDVKM. The CDR3 has 12 residues. This chain's CDR3 is CASSPQGYGYTF. CDR3 sequence (DNA): TGTGCCAGCAGTCCGCAGGGCTATGGCTACACCTTC.

This chain links TRBV7-3 with TRBJ2-4; 8 bases align to TRBD2. This CDR3 has 17 amino acids. The ends lost 5 bases at V and 2 bases at J; junction bases unmatched: 11. CDR1 SGHTA and CDR2 FQGTGA come from the germline V gene. In nucleotides, the CDR3 is TGTGCCAGCAGCCCCGACCGGCGGGGGGCCTCCAAAAACATTCAGTACTTC. Its translation is CASSPDRRGASKNIQYF.

V usage is TRBV5-1 and J usage is TRBJ2-2; no firm D call. This CDR3 comprises 13 residues. CDR1 is SGHRS and CDR2 is YFSETQ in the germline V gene. Trimming removed 0 bases from V and 8 bases from J, with 8 bases in between. Written as DNA, the CDR3 is TGCGCCAGCAGCTTGGAGGCGGAAGGGGAGCTGTTTTTT. As protein: CASSLEAEGELFF.

V gene TRBV9 combines with J gene TRBJ2-7, with 10 nucleotides matching TRBD1. Germline V CDR1 and CDR2: SGDLS, YYNGEE. The length of the CDR3 is 15 residues. V lost 0 bases and J lost 7; bases outside the gene matches: 7. The CDR3 is CASSVGGQGFGEQYF. The CDR3 nucleotides read TGTGCCAGCAGCGTAGGGGGACAGGGGTTCGGGGAGCAGTACTTC.

This clone occurred once. This chain connects TRBV19 to TRBJ2-2; 10 positions match TRBD1. CDR3 length: 16 residues. The germline V gene has CDR1 LNHDA and CDR2 SQIVND (reference sequence). Trimming cost V 6 bases and J 3 bases; bases outside gene matches: 7. CDR3 sequence: CASRWRQGADTGELFF. The CDR3 bases are TGTGCCAGTAGATGGAGACAGGGGGCCGACACCGGGGAGCTGTTTTTT.